Following are 25 T cell receptor beta chains from one sample sequenced in a study of shared clonotypes between healthy human individuals (dated by TCRdb to about 2020). Preparation of the library involved the immunoSEQ multiplex PCR assay. Sourced from immuneACCESS, this table was stored by TCRdb with only in-frame sequences that have V and J called. A share of the clones is absent; for the studies checked, an unresolved V gene accounts for under half, and the remainder has no known explanation. For this sample there are some 630,000 clones; 72% appear just once. The leading ten clones occupy about 1.7% of the sample. The material sequenced was memory CD4+ T cells sorted from blood. Interpreted using the paper, the cell subset or site label stands for: CD45RA-negative fraction. These receptors were taken from a woman in her 30s in good health.

The rearrangement uses TRBV6-1 and TRBJ1-1; 10 bases align to TRBD1. The CDR3 is made up of 15 amino acids. Germline V gene lookup returns CDR1 MNHNS and CDR2 SASEGT. V lost 6 bases and J lost 5; bases outside the gene matches: 9. As DNA, the CDR3 is TGTGCCAGCAGGGACAGGGGGGGATCGAGGACTGAAGCTTTCTTT. Its translation: CASRDRGGSRTEAFF.

This clone came up once. The CDR3 sequence is CASSITGGREEKLFF. DNA for the CDR3: TGCGCCAGCAGCATCACAGGGGGCAGAGAGGAAAAACTGTTTTTT. This chain uses TRBV5-1 with TRBJ1-4; 9 nucleotides match TRBD1. The CDR3 is 15 amino acids. Germline CDR1 and CDR2: SGHRS and YFSETQ. Trimming removed 4 bases from V and 8 bases from J; junction bases left unmatched: 9.

A remark on this clone: This sample includes further DNA sequences coding for the same CDR3. This chain uses TRBV7-9 with TRBJ1-1; no clear D gene. The CDR3 length is 12 residues. The V end was cut by 5 bases, the J end by 2 bases, with 6 bases between. Germline CDR1 is SEHNR and CDR2 is FQNEAQ (reference sequence). The CDR3 DNA reads TGTGCCAGCAGCCGAGTAAACACTGAAGCTTTCTTT. It yields the protein CASSRVNTEAFF.

Only a few counts were recorded for this clone. The J gene is TRBJ1-2, the V gene TRBV5-1; no definite D call. Germline V CDR1 and CDR2: SGHRS, YFSETQ. The V gene lost 0 bases and the J gene lost 8 bases, with 11 bases spanning the gap. The CDR3 spans 13 residues. The CDR3 loop reads CASSLEPERGYTF. DNA for the CDR3: TGCGCCAGCAGCTTGGAACCGGAAAGGGGCTACACCTTC.

The chain uses TRBV5-1 and TRBJ2-1; D might be TRBD1 (5 bases). CDR3 size: 14 residues. Trimming shortened V by 2 bases and J by 4 bases, and 10 bases separated the two germline ends. Germline loops: CDR1 SGHRS, CDR2 YFSETQ. Here the CDR3 DNA reads TGCGCCAGCAGCTTCACAGGTGTGTACAATGAGCAGTTCTTC. Its protein product is CASSFTGVYNEQFF.

The V gene is TRBV6-5, the J gene TRBJ1-2; D gene uncertain. With 6 bases removed from V and 4 bases from J, the gap between germline ends came to 18 bases. CDR1 is MNHEY, CDR2 SVGAGI, per germline. This CDR3 region has 15 residues. As DNA, the CDR3 is TGTGCCAGCAGGCGTAGTTCGGGGTCCAGCTATGGCTACACCTTC. This encodes CASRRSSGSSYGYTF.

The chain links TRBV7-2 to TRBJ2-7; TRBD2 matches at 9 bases. J gave up 9 bases and V 0 bases, and 6 bases lay outside the gene matches. The germline CDR1 and CDR2 sequences are SGHTA and FQGNSA. The CDR3 sequence is 14 residues long. CDR3: CASSLAGTSPGQYF. For the CDR3, the DNA is TGTGCCAGCAGCTTAGCTGGGACTAGCCCTGGGCAGTACTTC. Based on the CDR3 plus reference TRBV7-2 and TRBJ2-7, the full variable domain is GAGVSQSPSNKVTEKGKDVELRCDPISGHTALYWYRQSLGQGLEFLIYFQGNSAPDKSGLPSDRFSAERTGGSVSTLTIQRTQQEDSAVYLCASSLAGTSPGQYFGPGTRLTVT.

This chain uses TRBV5-6 with TRBJ2-2; 7 bases match TRBD1. The CDR3 has 15 amino acids. Germline V gives CDR1 SGHDT, CDR2 YYEEEE. V trimming: 2 bases; J trimming: 3 bases; junction bases outside the gene matches: 4. The CDR3 sequence: CASSFRTGHTGELFF. CDR3 in DNA: TGTGCCAGCAGCTTTCGGACAGGTCACACCGGGGAGCTGTTTTTT.

J is TRBJ1-2 and V is TRBV9, with D unresolved. Trimming removed 6 bases from V and 4 bases from J, with 22 bases in between. CDR3 length equals 16 residues. Looked up from germline, CDR1 is SGDLS and CDR2 is YYNGEE. As DNA, the CDR3 is TGTGCCAGCACCTCCGGCTTAGAAGGTTTCTCCTATGGCTACACCTTC. Translated: CASTSGLEGFSYGYTF.

V is TRBV5-4 and J is TRBJ2-2; 8 bases fit TRBD1. This CDR3 contains 16 residues. V gave up 5 bases and J gave up 5 bases; unmatched junction bases: 11. Per germline, CDR1 SGHNT and CDR2 YYREEE (reference sequence). The CDR3 reads CASSRGQGSQTGELFF. DNA of the CDR3: TGTGCCAGCAGTCGAGGACAGGGTTCTCAAACCGGGGAGCTGTTTTTT.

The V and J genes are TRBV2 and TRBJ2-1, with TRBD2 matching 8 bases. From germline, CDR1 is SNHLY and CDR2 FYNNEI. There are 14 residues in the CDR3. V was clipped by 3 bases and J by 6 bases; unmatched bases: 4. CDR3 sequence: CASSELLAGNEQFF. CDR3 nucleotide sequence: TGTGCCAGCAGTGAGTTGCTAGCGGGCAATGAGCAGTTCTTC.

The rearrangement links TRBV18 to TRBJ2-1, with 7 bases aligning to TRBD1. The CDR3 contains 20 residues. With V trimmed by 3 bases and J by 2 bases, 19 bases remained unmatched. Looked up from germline, CDR1 is KGHSH and CDR2 is LQKENI. DNA of the CDR3: TGTGCCAGCTCACCTAGTCGGAGACAGGGTCCACAAGGTCCCTACAATGAGCAGTTCTTC. Its translation: CASSPSRRQGPQGPYNEQFF.

The genes are TRBV5-4 and TRBJ2-5; no clear D. The V gene's germline CDR1 is SGHNT and CDR2 YYREEE (reference sequence). Trimming removed 4 bases at V and 2 bases at J, with 3 bases between. The CDR3 consists of 11 residues. The CDR3 nucleotides read TGTGCCAGCAGCGTACAAGAGACCCAGTACTTC. Its translation is CASSVQETQYF.

J is TRBJ1-3 and V is TRBV28; D gene unclear. V was shortened by 3 bases and J by 0 bases, with 3 bases between the two germline ends. The germline V gene has CDR1 MDHEN and CDR2 SYDVKM. The CDR3 is 13 amino acids. The chain's CDR3 is CASSLDSGNTIYF. DNA for the CDR3: TGTGCCAGCAGTTTGGACTCTGGAAACACCATATATTTT.

This clone was seen a handful of times. J is TRBJ1-1 and V is TRBV28; D unresolved. V was cut by 7 bases and J by 1 base, with 4 bases left in between. This CDR3 contains 11 residues. Per germline, CDR1 MDHEN and CDR2 SYDVKM. The CDR3 region is CASIWNTEAFF. CDR3 bases: TGTGCCAGCATCTGGAACACTGAAGCTTTCTTT. The variable domain in full, with the rest retrieved from reference TRBV28 and TRBJ1-1, is DVKVTQSSRYLVKRTGEKVFLECVQDMDHENMFWYRQDPGLGLRLIYFSYDVKMKEKGDIPEGYSVSREKKERFSLILESASTNQTSMYLCASIWNTEAFFGQGTRLTVV.

V usage is TRBV27 and J usage is TRBJ1-1; 7 bases agree with TRBD1. Trimming at V came to 6 bases and at J to 0 bases, leaving 4 bases not matched to a gene. CDR1 and CDR2 from the germline V gene are MNHEY and SMNVEV (reference sequence). The CDR3 totals 14 residues. As DNA, the CDR3 is TGTGCCAGCAGGCCAGGGGGTATGAACACTGAAGCTTTCTTT. Protein product: CASRPGGMNTEAFF.

The chain has TRBV6-6 and TRBJ2-5; a possible D gene is TRBD1 (6 bases). The CDR3 is 15 amino acids. V lost 5 bases and J lost 1, with 14 bases in between. The germline gives CDR1 MNHNY, CDR2 SVGAGI (reference sequence). CDR3: CASSPWGTTQETQYF. As DNA, the CDR3 is TGTGCCAGCAGTCCCTGGGGGACAACCCAAGAGACCCAGTACTTC.

The genes are TRBV2 and TRBJ1-2; TRBD1 aligns across 11 bases. CDR1 is SNHLY and CDR2 is FYNNEI in the germline V gene. This CDR3 contains 17 residues. Trimming removed 5 bases from V and 5 bases from J; junction bases left unmatched: 13. CDR3: CASSINSGTGGLYGYTF. DNA of the CDR3: TGTGCCAGCAGTATTAATTCCGGGACAGGGGGTTTGTATGGCTACACCTTC.

As for this clone: Additional DNA sequences in this sample encode the identical CDR3. The J gene is TRBJ2-2, the V gene TRBV5-1, with D hard to call. V lost 4 bases and J lost 4, with 2 bases in between. The CDR3 contains 11 residues. Germline CDR1 is SGHRS and CDR2 is YFSETQ. The CDR3 region is CASSITGELFF. CDR3 bases: TGCGCCAGCAGCATCACCGGGGAGCTGTTTTTT. Supplemented by reference TRBV5-1 and TRBJ2-2, the full variable domain reads KAGVTQTPRYLIKTRGQQVTLSCSPISGHRSVSWYQQTPGQGLQFLFEYFSETQRNKGNFPGRFSGRQFSNSRSEMNVSTLELGDSALYLCASSITGELFFGEGSRLTVL.

The chain is built from TRBV27 and TRBJ2-7; 7 bases agree with TRBD2. Judging by the DNA end, TRBJ2-1 fits better; the J call may be wrong. Per germline, CDR1 MNHEY and CDR2 SMNVEV (reference sequence). This CDR3 is 15 amino acids long. The CDR3 nucleotides are TGTGCCAGCAGTTCAGCGGGAATCTCCTACAATGAGCAGTTCTTC. It codes for CASSSAGISYNEQFF.

CDR3 in DNA: TGTGCCAGCTCACACCCTCACAATGAGCAGTTCTTC. The encoded protein is CASSHPHNEQFF. The gene calls are TRBV18 and TRBJ2-1; D unclear. Trimming took off 4 bases at V and 5 bases at J, with 6 bases between the two ends. The germline V gene has CDR1 KGHSH and CDR2 LQKENI. There are 12 residues in the CDR3.

The chain joins TRBV5-6 to TRBJ2-7; D unclear. Germline V gives CDR1 SGHDT, CDR2 YYEEEE. Trimming shortened V by 5 bases and J by 2 bases, and 11 bases separated the two germline ends. The CDR3 loop spans 13 amino acids. The DNA for the CDR3 is TGTGCCAGCAGTCAGGACCCGCCCTACGAGCAGTACTTC. It yields the protein CASSQDPPYEQYF.

This clone was seen a handful of times. The chain couples TRBV19 to TRBJ2-2; D assignment may be TRBD1 or TRBD2 (5 bases each). Trimming took 3 bases from V and 7 from J, leaving 12 bases between them. This CDR3 is built from 14 residues. CDR1 and CDR2 from the germline V gene are LNHDA and SQIVND (reference sequence). CDR3 amino acids: CASSMGRGDGELFF. Written as DNA, the CDR3 is TGTGCCAGTAGTATGGGTAGAGGGGACGGGGAGCTGTTTTTT.

This clone has only a few counts. The genes are TRBV6-1 and TRBJ2-7; D uncertain. Germline values: CDR1 MNHNS, CDR2 SASEGT. This CDR3 is 10 amino acids long. Trimming cost V 11 bases and J 6 bases, with 11 bases left between them. The CDR3 loop is CACYPPEQYF. The DNA of the CDR3 is TGTGCCTGCTATCCCCCCGAGCAGTACTTC.

This clone occurred once. The V and J genes are TRBV6-6 and TRBJ2-7; no definite D call. Germline assignment: CDR1 MNHNY and CDR2 SVGAGI (reference sequence). The V gene lost 7 bases and the J gene lost 5 bases, with 18 bases spanning the gap. This CDR3 contains 14 residues. The DNA of the CDR3 is TGTGCCAGCAAGATGGATAGTAACACCAACGAGCAGTACTTC. Translated: CASKMDSNTNEQYF.